This T cell receptor beta chain was sequenced during a study of blood T cell repertoires in COVID-19. In the study overall: The origin of the acute and convalescent COVID-19 samples was the United States, Italy and Spain.

The table came from immunoSEQ multiplex PCR; TCRdb's copy has only in-frame clones and leaves some out. The table shows a few hundred thousand clones, with 85% to 90% occurring only once. The CDR3 runs to 15 residues. The V gene end was trimmed by 0 bases and the J gene end by 4 bases; junction bases not matched to a gene: 6. Germline V gene data show CDR1 as LGHDT and CDR2 as YNNKEL (reference sequence). The cohort comprised adults aged about 18 to 89 years residing in about two dozen US areas. In Cohort 3, a recovered donor had either two negative PCRs, clearance, or symptom resolution. This TCR was recovered from a young man who had recovered from COVID-19. The rearrangement links TRBV3-1 (or the pseudogene TRBV3-2) to TRBJ2-7, with 7 positions matching TRBD2. The material sequenced was PBMCs or T cells enriched from blood (not recorded which). Here the CDR3 DNA reads TGTGCCAGCAGCCAAGATCGGGGGGTAGGGTACGAGCAGTACTTC. Protein product: CASSQDRGVGYEQYF.